The sequence of this T cell receptor beta chain was determined in a study of blood T cell repertoires in COVID-19. V lost 10 bases to trimming and J lost 6 bases; unmatched junction nucleotides: 12. The CDR3 has 14 amino acids. Germline V lookup: CDR1 SGHVS, CDR2 FQNEAQ. Here immunoSEQ multiplex PCR was the method, and the copy in TCRdb shows in-frame clones only, minus some. The table includes about 220,000 clones, 70% to 90% detected once. Recruitment covered fewer than 25 US areas and drew participants whose ages spanned roughly 18 to 100 years. Source material: PBMCs or T cells enriched from blood (not recorded which). The source of this sequence is a woman aged 40-49 years with acute COVID-19. The V call is TRBV7-8, the J call TRBJ1-1, with 9 bases identical to TRBD1. CDR3 loop: CAISGTGPSAEAFF. CDR3 coding DNA: TGTGCCATCTCCGGGACAGGGCCGTCCGCTGAAGCTTTCTTT. Drawing the rest from reference TRBV7-8 and TRBJ1-1, the complete variable domain is GAGVSQSPRYKVAKRGQDVALRCDPISGHVSLFWYQQALGQGPEFLTYFQNEAQLDKSGLPSDRFFAERPEGSVSTLKIQRTQQEDSAVYLCAISGTGPSAEAFFGQGTRLTVV.